A selection of T cell receptor beta chains follows, all from one sample in a study of blood T cell repertoires in COVID-19. Sequencing used immunoSEQ multiplex PCR; TCRdb keeps in-frame clones, though not all of them. This sample has some 270,000 clones; approximately 81% occur once, and the top ten carry about 6.9%. The sample taken for sequencing was PBMCs or T cells enriched from blood (not recorded which). These receptors all come from a woman aged 45-59 years who had been exposed to COVID-19. CDR3s include the opening cysteine and the closing phenylalanine or tryptophan. Size is omitted from some rows. Given values are once, few, many or a class for expanded clones.

j_gene,abundance,len,v_gene,CDR3aa
TRBJ1-2,once,15,TRBV5-4,CASSLDRGLSGGYTF
TRBJ2-7,NA,18,TRBV5-4,CASSPENWYRTLSYEQYF
TRBJ1-1,once,15,TRBV13,CASSAIGAADTEAFF
TRBJ2-2,NA,13,TRBV5-6,CASTFRFPGELFF
TRBJ1-1,NA,13,TRBV18,CASSLDRDTEAFF
TRBJ2-5,NA,16,TRBV7-2,CASSLGETSGVETQYF
TRBJ1-2,NA,14,TRBV7-3,CASSLTGSWNGYTF
TRBJ1-1,NA,14,TRBV6-5,CASSSWPLNTEAFF
TRBJ1-2,NA,14,TRBV30,CAWSVQQGGYGYTF
TRBJ1-2,NA,13,TRBV19,CATSPRDRGGYTF
TRBJ2-3,NA,14,TRBV6-4,CASSEGTSTDTQYF
TRBJ1-5,NA,18,TRBV5-5,CASSSVPGQGTGYFPQHF
TRBJ1-5,NA,14,TRBV2,CASSVGMSNQPQHF
TRBJ1-4,NA,14,TRBV10-1,CAGSGGTGCEKLFF
TRBJ2-1,NA,15,TRBV13,CASSPPRERKDEQFF
TRBJ2-3,NA,15,TRBV7-2,CASSLEGGATDTQYF
TRBJ2-7,few,13,TRBV5-4,CASSQGSGYEQYF
TRBJ1-1,NA,16,TRBV19,CASPTFRESLNTEAFF
TRBJ1-1,NA,13,TRBV7-9,CASSLNPRTEAFF
TRBJ2-2,NA,16,TRBV7-2,CASSLNWAFNTGELFF
TRBJ1-2,NA,15,TRBV4-3,CASSLELTVHYGYTF
TRBJ2-3,NA,15,TRBV3-1/TRBV3-2,CASRPTGLALDTQYF
TRBJ1-1,NA,11,TRBV29-1,CSARQPSTAFF
TRBJ1-1,NA,13,TRBV7-2,CASTPDRHTEAFF
TRBJ1-1,once,14,TRBV7-2,CASSLAGRVTEAFF
TRBJ2-7,NA,12,TRBV20-1,CSASRGTYEQYF
TRBJ1-6,NA,16,TRBV5-4,CASSLAGQGSNSPLHF
TRBJ2-1,NA,15,TRBV9,CASSYGRGSYNEQFF